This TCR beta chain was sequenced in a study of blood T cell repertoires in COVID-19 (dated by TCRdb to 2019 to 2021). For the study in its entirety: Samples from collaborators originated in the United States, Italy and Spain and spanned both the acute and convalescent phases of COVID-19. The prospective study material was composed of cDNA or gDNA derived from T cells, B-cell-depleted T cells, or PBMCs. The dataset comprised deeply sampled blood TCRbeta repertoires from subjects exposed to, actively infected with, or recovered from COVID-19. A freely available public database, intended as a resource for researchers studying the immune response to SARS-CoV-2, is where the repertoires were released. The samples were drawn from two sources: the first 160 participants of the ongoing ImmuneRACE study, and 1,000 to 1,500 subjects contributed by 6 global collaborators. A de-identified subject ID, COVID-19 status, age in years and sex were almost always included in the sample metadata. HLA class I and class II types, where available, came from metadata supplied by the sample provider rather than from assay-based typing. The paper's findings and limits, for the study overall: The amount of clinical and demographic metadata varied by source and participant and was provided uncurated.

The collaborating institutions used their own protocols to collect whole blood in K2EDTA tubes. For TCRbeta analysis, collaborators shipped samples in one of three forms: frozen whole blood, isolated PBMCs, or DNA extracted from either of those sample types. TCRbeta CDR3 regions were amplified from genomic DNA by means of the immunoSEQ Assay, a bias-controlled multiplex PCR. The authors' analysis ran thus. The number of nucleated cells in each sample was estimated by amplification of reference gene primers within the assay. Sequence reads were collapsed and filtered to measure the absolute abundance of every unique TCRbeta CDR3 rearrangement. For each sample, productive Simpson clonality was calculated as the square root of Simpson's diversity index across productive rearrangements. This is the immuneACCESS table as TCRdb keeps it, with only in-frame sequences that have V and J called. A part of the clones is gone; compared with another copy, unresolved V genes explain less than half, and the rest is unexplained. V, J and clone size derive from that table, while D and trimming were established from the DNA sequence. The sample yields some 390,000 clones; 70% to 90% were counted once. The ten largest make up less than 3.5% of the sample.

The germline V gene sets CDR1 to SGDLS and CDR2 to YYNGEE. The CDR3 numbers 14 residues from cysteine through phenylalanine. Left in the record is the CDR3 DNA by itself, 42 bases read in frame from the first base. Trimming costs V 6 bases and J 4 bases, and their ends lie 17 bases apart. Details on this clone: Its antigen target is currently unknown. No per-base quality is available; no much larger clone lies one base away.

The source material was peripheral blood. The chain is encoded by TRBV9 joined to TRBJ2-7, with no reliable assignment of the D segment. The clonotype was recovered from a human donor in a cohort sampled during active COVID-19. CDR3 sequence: CASIFLPGIYEQYF. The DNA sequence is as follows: TGTGCCAGCATCTTCCTTCCGGGTATATACGAGCAGTACTTC.